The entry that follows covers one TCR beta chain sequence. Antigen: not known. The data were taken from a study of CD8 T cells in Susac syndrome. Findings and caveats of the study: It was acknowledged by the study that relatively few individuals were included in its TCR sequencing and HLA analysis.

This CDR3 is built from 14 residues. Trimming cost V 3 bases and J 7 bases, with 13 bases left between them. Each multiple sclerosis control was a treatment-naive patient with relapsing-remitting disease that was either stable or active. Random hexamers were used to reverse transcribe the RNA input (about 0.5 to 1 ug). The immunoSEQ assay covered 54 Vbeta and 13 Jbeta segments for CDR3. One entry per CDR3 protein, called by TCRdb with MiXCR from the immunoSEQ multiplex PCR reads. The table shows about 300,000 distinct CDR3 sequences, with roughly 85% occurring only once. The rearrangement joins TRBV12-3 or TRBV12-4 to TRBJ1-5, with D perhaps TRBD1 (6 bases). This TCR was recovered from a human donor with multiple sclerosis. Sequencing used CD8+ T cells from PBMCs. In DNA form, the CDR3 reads TGTGCCAGCAGTTTCACAGGGCTTAGACAGCCCCAGCATTTT. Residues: CASSFTGLRQPQHF.